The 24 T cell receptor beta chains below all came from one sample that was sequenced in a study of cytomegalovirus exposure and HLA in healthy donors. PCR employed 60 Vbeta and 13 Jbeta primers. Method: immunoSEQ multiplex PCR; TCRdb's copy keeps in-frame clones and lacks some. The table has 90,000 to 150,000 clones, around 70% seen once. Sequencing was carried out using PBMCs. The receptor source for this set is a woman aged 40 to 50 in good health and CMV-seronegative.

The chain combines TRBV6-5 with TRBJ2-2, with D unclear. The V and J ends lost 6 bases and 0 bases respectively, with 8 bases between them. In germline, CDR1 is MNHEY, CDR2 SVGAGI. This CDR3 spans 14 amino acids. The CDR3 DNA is TGTGCCAGCAGGGTGTTAGCGAACACCGGGGAGCTGTTTTTT. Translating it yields CASRVLANTGELFF.

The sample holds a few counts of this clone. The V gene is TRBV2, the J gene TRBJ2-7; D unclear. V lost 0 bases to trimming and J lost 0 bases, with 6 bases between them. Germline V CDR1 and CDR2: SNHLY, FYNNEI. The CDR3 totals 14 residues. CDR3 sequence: CASSEAGVSYEQYF. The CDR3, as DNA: TGTGCCAGCAGTGAAGCGGGCGTCTCCTACGAGCAGTACTTC. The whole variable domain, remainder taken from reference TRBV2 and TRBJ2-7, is EPEVTQTPSHQVTQMGQEVILRCVPISNHLYFYWYRQILGQKVEFLVSFYNNEISEKSEIFDDQFSVERPDGSNFTLKIRSTKLEDSAMYFCASSEAGVSYEQYFGPGTRLTVT.

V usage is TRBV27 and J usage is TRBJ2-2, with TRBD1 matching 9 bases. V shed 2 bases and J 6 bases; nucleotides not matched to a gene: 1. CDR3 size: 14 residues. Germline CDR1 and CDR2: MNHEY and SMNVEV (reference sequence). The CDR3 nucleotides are TGTGCCAGCAGTTTAGACAGGGGGGCCGGGGAGCTGTTTTTT. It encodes CASSLDRGAGELFF.

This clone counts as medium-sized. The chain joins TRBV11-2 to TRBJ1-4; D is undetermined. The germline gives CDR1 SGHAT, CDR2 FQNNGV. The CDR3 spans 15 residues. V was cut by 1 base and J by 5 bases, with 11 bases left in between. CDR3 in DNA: TGTGCCAGCAGCTTAGGGGCCAGCCAAAATGAAAAACTGTTTTTT. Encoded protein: CASSLGASQNEKLFF.

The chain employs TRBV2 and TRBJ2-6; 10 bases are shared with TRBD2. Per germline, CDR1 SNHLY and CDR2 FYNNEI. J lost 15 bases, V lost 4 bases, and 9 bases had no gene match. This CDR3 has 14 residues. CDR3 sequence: CASSASSGGPALTF. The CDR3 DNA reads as TGTGCCAGCAGTGCTTCTAGCGGGGGCCCGGCCCTGACTTTC.

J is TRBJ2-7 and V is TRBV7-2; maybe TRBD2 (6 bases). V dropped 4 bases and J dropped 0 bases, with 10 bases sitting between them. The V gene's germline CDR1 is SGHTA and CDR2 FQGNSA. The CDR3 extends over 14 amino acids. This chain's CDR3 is CASSSTRDSYEQYF. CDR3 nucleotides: TGTGCCAGCAGCTCGACTAGGGACTCCTACGAGCAGTACTTC. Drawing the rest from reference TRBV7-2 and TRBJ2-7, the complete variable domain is GAGVSQSPSNKVTEKGKDVELRCDPISGHTALYWYRQSLGQGLEFLIYFQGNSAPDKSGLPSDRFSAERTGGSVSTLTIQRTQQEDSAVYLCASSSTRDSYEQYFGPGTRLTVT.

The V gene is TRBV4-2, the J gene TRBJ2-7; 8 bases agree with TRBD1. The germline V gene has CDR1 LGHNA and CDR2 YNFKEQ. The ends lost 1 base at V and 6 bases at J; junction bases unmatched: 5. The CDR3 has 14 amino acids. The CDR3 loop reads CASSQGAGGAEQYF. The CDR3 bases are TGTGCCAGCAGCCAAGGGGCAGGGGGCGCCGAGCAGTACTTC.

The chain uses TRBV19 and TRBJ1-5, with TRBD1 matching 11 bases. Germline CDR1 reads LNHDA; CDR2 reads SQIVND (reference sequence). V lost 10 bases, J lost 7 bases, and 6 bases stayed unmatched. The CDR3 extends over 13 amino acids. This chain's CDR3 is CATAGTGGQPQHF. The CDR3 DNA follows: TGTGCCACCGCCGGGACAGGGGGACAGCCCCAGCATTTT.

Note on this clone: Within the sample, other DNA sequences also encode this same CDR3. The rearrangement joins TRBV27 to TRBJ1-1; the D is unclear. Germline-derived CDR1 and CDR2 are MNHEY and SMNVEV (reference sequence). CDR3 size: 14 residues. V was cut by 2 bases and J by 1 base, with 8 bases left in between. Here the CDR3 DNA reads TGTGCCAGCAGTTTACGGGGTTCGAACACTGAAGCTTTCTTT. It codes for CASSLRGSNTEAFF.

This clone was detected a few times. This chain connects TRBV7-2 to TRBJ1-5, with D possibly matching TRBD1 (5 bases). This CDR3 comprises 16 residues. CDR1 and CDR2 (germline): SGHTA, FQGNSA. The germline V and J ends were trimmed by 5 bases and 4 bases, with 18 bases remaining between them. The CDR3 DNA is TGTGCCAGCAGCCAAGTAACTCGGGGGAGGAATCAGCCCCAGCATTTT. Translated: CASSQVTRGRNQPQHF.

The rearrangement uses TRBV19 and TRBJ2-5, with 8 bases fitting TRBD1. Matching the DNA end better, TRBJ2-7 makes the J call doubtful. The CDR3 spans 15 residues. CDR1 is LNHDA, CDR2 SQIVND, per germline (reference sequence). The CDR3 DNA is TGTGCCAGTAGTATCAGGACAGGGATCTCCTACGAGCAGTACTTC. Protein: CASSIRTGISYEQYF.

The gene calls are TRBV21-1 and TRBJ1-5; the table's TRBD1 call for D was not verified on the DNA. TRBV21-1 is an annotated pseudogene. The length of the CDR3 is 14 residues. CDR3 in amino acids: CASSKGTPYQPQHF. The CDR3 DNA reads TGTGCCAGCAGCAAAGGGACACCTTATCAGCCCCAGCATTTT.

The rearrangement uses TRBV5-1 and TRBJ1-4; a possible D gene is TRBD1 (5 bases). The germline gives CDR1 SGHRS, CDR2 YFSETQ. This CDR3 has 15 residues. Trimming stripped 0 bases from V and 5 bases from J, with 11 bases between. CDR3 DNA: TGCGCCAGCAGCTTGGTTCCAGGGCAAAATGAAAAACTGTTTTTT. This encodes CASSLVPGQNEKLFF.

CDR3 bases: TGCGCCAGCAGCCAAGTAGCCAGGGGAGCCTACGAGCAGTACTTC. Translated: CASSQVARGAYEQYF. The genes are TRBV4-1 and TRBJ2-7; D is possibly TRBD1 (6 bases). The CDR3 has 15 amino acids. Germline V CDR1 and CDR2: MGHRA, YSYEKL. V was shortened by 1 base and J by 2 bases, with 12 bases between the two germline ends.

CDR3 amino acids: CASSESNHNEQFF. The CDR3 DNA sequence: TGTGCCAGCAGTGAATCCAATCACAATGAGCAGTTCTTC. The chain employs TRBV6-1 and TRBJ2-1; D unclear. V lost 2 bases to trimming and J lost 5 bases, with 7 bases between them. CDR3 length: 13 residues. The germline V gene has CDR1 MNHNS and CDR2 SASEGT.

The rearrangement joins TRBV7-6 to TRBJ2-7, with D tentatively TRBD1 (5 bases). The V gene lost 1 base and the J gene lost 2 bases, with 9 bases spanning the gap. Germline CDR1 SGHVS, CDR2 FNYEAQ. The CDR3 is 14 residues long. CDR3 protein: CASSLGQPTYEQYF. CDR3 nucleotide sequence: TGTGCCAGCAGCTTAGGACAGCCTACCTACGAGCAGTACTTC.

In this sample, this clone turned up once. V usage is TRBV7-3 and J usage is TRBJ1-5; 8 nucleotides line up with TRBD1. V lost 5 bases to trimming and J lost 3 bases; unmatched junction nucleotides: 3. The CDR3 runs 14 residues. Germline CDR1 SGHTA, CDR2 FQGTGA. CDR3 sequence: CASSRQGNNQPQHF. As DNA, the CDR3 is TGTGCCAGCAGCCGACAGGGGAACAATCAGCCCCAGCATTTT.

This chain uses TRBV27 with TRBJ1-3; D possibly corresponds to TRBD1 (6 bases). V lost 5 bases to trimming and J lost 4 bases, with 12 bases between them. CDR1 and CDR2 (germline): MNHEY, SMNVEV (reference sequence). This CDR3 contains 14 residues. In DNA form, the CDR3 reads TGTGCCAGCAGTCCCCGGGGGGGCGGAAACACCATATATTTT. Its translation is CASSPRGGGNTIYF.

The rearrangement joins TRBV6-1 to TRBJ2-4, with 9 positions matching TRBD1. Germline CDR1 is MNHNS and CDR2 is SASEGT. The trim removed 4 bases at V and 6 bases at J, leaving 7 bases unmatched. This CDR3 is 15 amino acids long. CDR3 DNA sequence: TGTGCCAGCAGTGGATCGACAGGGGGATCAAACATTCAGTACTTC. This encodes CASSGSTGGSNIQYF.

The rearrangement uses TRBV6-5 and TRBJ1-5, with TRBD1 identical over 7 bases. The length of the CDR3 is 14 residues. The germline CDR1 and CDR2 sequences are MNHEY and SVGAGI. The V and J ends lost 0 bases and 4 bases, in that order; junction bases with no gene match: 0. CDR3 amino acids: CASSYSTGNQPQHF. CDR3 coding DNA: TGTGCCAGCAGTTACTCGACAGGGAATCAGCCCCAGCATTTT.

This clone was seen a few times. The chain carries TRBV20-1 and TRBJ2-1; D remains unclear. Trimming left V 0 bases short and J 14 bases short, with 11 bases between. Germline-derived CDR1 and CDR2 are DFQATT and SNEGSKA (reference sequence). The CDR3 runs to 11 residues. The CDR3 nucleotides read TGCAGTGCTAGAGAGGCCCTCAGGAAGTTCTTC. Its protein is CSAREALRKFF.

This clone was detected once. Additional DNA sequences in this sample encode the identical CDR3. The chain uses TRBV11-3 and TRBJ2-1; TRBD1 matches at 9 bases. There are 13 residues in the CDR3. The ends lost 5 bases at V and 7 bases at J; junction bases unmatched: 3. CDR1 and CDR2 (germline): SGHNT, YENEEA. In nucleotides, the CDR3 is TGTGCCAGCAGCCCAGGGACAGGGAATGAGCAGTTCTTC. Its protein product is CASSPGTGNEQFF. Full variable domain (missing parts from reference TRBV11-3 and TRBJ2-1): EAGVVQSPRYKIIEKKQPVAFWCNPISGHNTLYWYLQNLGQGPELLIRYENEEAVDDSQLPKDRFSAERLKGVDSTLKIQPAELGDSAVYLCASSPGTGNEQFFGPGTRLTVL.

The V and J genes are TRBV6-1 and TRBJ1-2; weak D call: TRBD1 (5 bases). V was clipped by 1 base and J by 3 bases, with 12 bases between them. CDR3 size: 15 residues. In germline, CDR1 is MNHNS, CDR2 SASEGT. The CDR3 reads CASSEVVGADYGYTF. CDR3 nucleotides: TGTGCCAGCAGTGAAGTGGTAGGGGCCGACTATGGCTACACCTTC.

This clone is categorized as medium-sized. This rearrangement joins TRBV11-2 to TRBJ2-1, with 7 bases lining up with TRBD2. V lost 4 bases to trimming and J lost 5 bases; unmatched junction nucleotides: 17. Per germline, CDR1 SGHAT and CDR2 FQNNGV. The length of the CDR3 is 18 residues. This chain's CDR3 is CASSSPHRQRGWDNEQFF. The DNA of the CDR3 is TGTGCCAGCAGCTCACCTCACCGACAGCGGGGTTGGGACAATGAGCAGTTCTTC.